A selection of T cell receptor beta chains follows, all from one sample in a study of shared clonotypes between healthy human individuals. Clones were read by immunoSEQ multiplex PCR, and TCRdb kept only the in-frame ones, dropping some. Seen here are about 1,900,000 clones, over 85% observed once, and the top ten hold 1.2%. Sample: naive CD8+ T cells sorted from blood. These receptors came from a man between 18 and 35 years old in good health. Each CDR3 is given with its conserved first and last residue. The D gene is left open where the match is weak. For some rows the clone size is stated as once, few or many, or as a class when expanded; others skip it.

-,TRBJ2-7,-,TRBV7-2,TGTGCCAGCAGCTTAGTTCTCGAGCAGTACTTC,CASSLVLEQYF
-,TRBJ1-6,-,TRBV30,TGTGCCTGGAGGGATAATTCACCCCTCCACTTT,CAWRDNSPLHF
TRBD1,TRBJ1-2,-,TRBV7-9,TGTGCCAGCAGCTGGGATGGGACAGCAGGTTATGGCTACACCTTC,CASSWDGTAGYGYTF
-,TRBJ1-1,-,TRBV30,TGTGCCTGGAGTGGGATAGACACTGAAGCTTTCTTT,CAWSGIDTEAFF
-,TRBJ1-6,-,TRBV11-2,TGTGCCAGCAGCTTACTGGACAGTACTAATTCACCCCTCCACTTT,CASSLLDSTNSPLHF
-,TRBJ2-1,-,TRBV5-4,TGTGCCAGCAGCAGTCCGGAGAGCTCCTACAATGAGCAGTTCTTC,CASSSPESSYNEQFF
TRBD2,TRBJ2-7,-,TRBV2,TGTGCCAGCGGCGGACTAGCGGGAGGAGGGTCCTACGAGCAGTACTTC,CASGGLAGGGSYEQYF
TRBD2,TRBJ2-1,-,TRBV9,TGTGCCAGCAACCAAGGACTAGCGGGAGTACGAGAGCAGTTCTTC,CASNQGLAGVREQFF
-,TRBJ2-7,-,TRBV30,TGTGCCTGGAGGCAGAGTGCGGACGAGCAGTACTTC,CAWRQSADEQYF
-,TRBJ1-1,-,TRBV5-8,TGTGCCGATAGACAAGACTTTGAAGCTTTCTTT,CADRQDFEAFF
-,TRBJ2-5,-,TRBV7-9,TGTGCCGGAGACCTGTGGGCGGGAAGAGCAGAGACCCAGTACTTC,CAGDLWAGRAETQYF
-,TRBJ2-7,-,TRBV20-1,TGCAGTGCTCTCCGCTACGAGCAGTACTTC,CSALRYEQYF
TRBD1,TRBJ1-1,-,TRBV4-1,TGCGCCAGCAGCCAAGGTCGGGGACAGGGGGGCCCGGCGAACACTGAAGCTTTCTTT,CASSQGRGQGGPANTEAFF
TRBD1,TRBJ2-3,-,TRBV10-3,TGTGCCATCAGTGAGTCGGGAGGGACAGGGGTCACAGATACGCAGTATTTT,CAISESGGTGVTDTQYF
-,TRBJ1-6,-,TRBV12-5,TGTGCTAGGGGATGCGGGTTCTCCTATAATTCACCCCTCCACTTT,CARGCGFSYNSPLHF
-,TRBJ2-3,-,TRBV10-1,TGCGCCAGCAGTGAGTCGGGGGCCTACACAGATACGCAGTATTTT,CASSESGAYTDTQYF
-,TRBJ2-1,once,TRBV30,TGTGCCTGGAGTTCTCCCATAGGGGGAGTTTACGATGAGCAGTTCTTC,CAWSSPIGGVYDEQFF
-,TRBJ1-1,-,TRBV6-1,TGTGCCAGCAGTGAGCCGACCGCCGTGAACACTGAAGCTTTCTTT,CASSEPTAVNTEAFF
TRBD2,TRBJ2-2,-,TRBV7-6,TGTGCCAGCAGCTCCCTACTGACTAGCGGGGGCACCGGGGAGCTGTTTTTT,CASSSLLTSGGTGELFF
-,TRBJ2-7,-,TRBV28,TGTGCCAGCGGTGACGTCTGGGGGGCGGAGTACGAGCAGTACTTC,CASGDVWGAEYEQYF
-,TRBJ2-3,-,TRBV5-1,TGCGCCAGCAGCTTGGCGGCTAGCAAGGATACGCAGTATTTT,CASSLAASKDTQYF
TRBD1,TRBJ2-7,once,TRBV27,TGTGCCAGCAGGGGCGGACAGGTCCGTTCCTACGAGCAGTACTTC,CASRGGQVRSYEQYF
-,TRBJ2-3,-,TRBV4-1,TGCGCCAGCAGCCAAGTCCCGACAGGCACAGATACGCAGTATTTT,CASSQVPTGTDTQYF
TRBD2,TRBJ2-1,-,TRBV11-2,TGTGCCAGCAGCCCAGGGGCGCGGGGGGGCAGTGAGCAGTTCTTC,CASSPGARGGSEQFF
-,TRBJ2-7,-,TRBV2,TGTGCCAGCAGTCCGGGGTGGGGGAGCGAGCAGTACTTC,CASSPGWGSEQYF
TRBD2,TRBJ2-7,-,TRBV9,TGTGCCAGCAGCCAATTCGCGGGGGTTAGCTCCTACGAGCAGTACTTC,CASSQFAGVSSYEQYF
-,TRBJ2-7,-,TRBV9,TGTGCCAGCAGCGTAGCCGGAGGGGCGAGCTCCTACGAGCAGTACTTC,CASSVAGGASSYEQYF
TRBD1,TRBJ1-2,few,TRBV19,TGTGCCAGTAGTATCGGACAGGTAACTGGCTACACCTTC,CASSIGQVTGYTF
TRBD1,TRBJ2-7,-,TRBV27,TGTGCCAGCAGTTTCAGGGGGCCGAGCTCCTACGAGCAGTACTTC,CASSFRGPSSYEQYF
-,TRBJ2-5,-,TRBV29-1,TGCAGCGTTGATTTCGGGGAGACCCAGTACTTC,CSVDFGETQYF
-,TRBJ2-3,-,TRBV7-9,TGTGCCAGCAGCTTCGTGGGGGGCACAGATACGCAGTATTTT,CASSFVGGTDTQYF
-,TRBJ2-5,-,TRBV7-9,TGTGCCAGCAGCCACACTAGGATTGCGGAAGAGACCCAGTACTTC,CASSHTRIAEETQYF
TRBD2,TRBJ2-5,-,TRBV9,TGTGCCAGCAGTGCGTCCGGGGGGCAAGAGACCCAGTACTTC,CASSASGGQETQYF
TRBD2,TRBJ2-7,-,TRBV9,TGTGCCAGCTCTAGCGGGATAAACCCCGAGCAGTACTTC,CASSSGINPEQYF
-,TRBJ2-1,-,TRBV4-1,TGCGCCAGCAGCCACGCACATCCGGGCTTGAGCTCCTACAATGAGCAGTTCTTC,CASSHAHPGLSSYNEQFF
-,TRBJ2-7,-,TRBV9,TGTGCCAGCAGCGGGGCGGGACAGCCCTACGAGCAGTACTTC,CASSGAGQPYEQYF
TRBD2,TRBJ2-2,once,TRBV19,TGTGCCAGTAGTATAGGACTAGCGGGGAGGTACACCGGGGAGCTGTTTTTT,CASSIGLAGRYTGELFF
-,TRBJ2-7,-,TRBV14,TGTGCCAGCAGCCAAGGGGACGCACCCTCCTACGAGCAGTACTTC,CASSQGDAPSYEQYF
-,TRBJ1-1,-,TRBV30,TGTGCCTACTCAGGAGGGACCAACACTGAAGCTTTCTTT,CAYSGGTNTEAFF
-,TRBJ2-3,once,TRBV7-9,TGTGCCAGCCGATCCGTGGGCAGCCAGGACGCAGATACGCAGTATTTT,CASRSVGSQDADTQYF
-,TRBJ1-5,-,TRBV7-8,TGTGCCAGCAGCTTAACTACTCTTACAGGTAGCAATCAGCCCCAGCATTTT,CASSLTTLTGSNQPQHF
TRBD2,TRBJ2-3,-,TRBV9,TGTGCCAGCAGCGATCCAGCGGGGACAGATACGCAGTATTTT,CASSDPAGTDTQYF
-,TRBJ2-2,-,TRBV13,TGTGCCAGCAGCCCGGGAAGGGCGAACACCGGGGAGCTGTTTTTT,CASSPGRANTGELFF
-,TRBJ1-6,-,TRBV30,TGTGCCTGGAGTGAATTTCATAATTCACCCCTCCACTTT,CAWSEFHNSPLHF
-,TRBJ2-1,-,TRBV7-9,TGTGCCAGCAGCTTGTTCGCAGGGAGCCACAATGAGCAGTTCTTC,CASSLFAGSHNEQFF
-,TRBJ2-7,-,TRBV7-8,TGTGCCAGCAGCCCCGCCGCCGTTCGGGGAACCGAGCAGTACTTC,CASSPAAVRGTEQYF
TRBD1,TRBJ1-2,-,TRBV27,TGTGCCAGCAGTTCCTTCGGACAGGGGTTACGGGGTGGCTACACCTTC,CASSSFGQGLRGGYTF
TRBD1,TRBJ1-2,-,TRBV11-2,TGTGCCAGCAGCTTAGAGATGGGGACAGCCCAGGGATATATGGGCTACACCTTC,CASSLEMGTAQGYMGYTF
-,TRBJ2-7,once,TRBV19,TGTGCCAGCTGTGAGGGGCGCGGGGCAGGAGAGCAGTACTTC,CASCEGRGAGEQYF
-,TRBJ2-7,-,TRBV28,TGTGCCAGTGCCCCCGGCGGCTCCTACGAGCAGTACTTC,CASAPGGSYEQYF
-,TRBJ1-2,once,TRBV10-3,TGTGCCATCAGTGAGACGGGGTCCCCCCTGGCTGGCTACACCTTC,CAISETGSPLAGYTF
-,TRBJ2-7,-,TRBV19,TGTGCCAGTAGTATGGGCACCTCCTACGAGCAGTACTTC,CASSMGTSYEQYF
TRBD2,TRBJ2-1,-,TRBV19,TGTGCCAGTAGTGGGGACGACTGGCGGGGGGCCAATGAGCAGTTCTTC,CASSGDDWRGANEQFF
TRBD1,TRBJ2-7,once,TRBV6-1,TGTGCCAGCAGTGAGTACAACCCGGGACAGGGCTACGAGCAGTACTTC,CASSEYNPGQGYEQYF
-,TRBJ2-7,once,TRBV30,TGTGCCTGGAGTGTACCAGCAGGGGGGCGTACCCCCTACGAGCAGTACTTC,CAWSVPAGGRTPYEQYF
TRBD1,TRBJ2-7,-,TRBV7-9,TGTGCCAGCAGCCCAGCCACAGGGGGAGCCTCCTACGAGCAGTACTTC,CASSPATGGASYEQYF